This TCR beta chain emerged from a study of T cells in Graves' hyperthyroidism and ophthalmopathy. Germline CDR1 reads KGHSH; CDR2 reads LQKENI. The CDR3 has 15 residues. Losses at the gene ends were 4 bases for V and 1 base for J; bases not matched to a gene: 2. The diagnostic basis comprised clinical symptoms, serum thyroxine and TRAb, thyroid ultrasound and orbital computed tomography. This clonotype occurred many times. The antigen is undetermined. The TCR beta CDR3 regions underwent amplification using RNA transcripts as the source. A first-round RT-PCR of the TCR CDR3 used the HTBI primer set. TCRdb re-analysed the multiplex PCR reads in MiXCR, keeping a single row per CDR3 protein. The sample records more than 500,000 distinct CDR3 sequences, around 15% being singletons. Study-wide points: Ophthalmopathy stood apart from stable hyperthyroidism in a 13 V-J model. A median around six months before onset, the model predicted ophthalmopathy.

The V gene is TRBV18, the J gene TRBJ2-3; 10 nucleotides line up with TRBD1. This receptor was obtained from a woman in her 30s with Graves' hyperthyroidism. Material: blood. CDR3: CASSLDRGRTDTQYF. CDR3 DNA: TGTGCCAGCTCACTCGACAGGGGGCGCACAGATACGCAGTATTTT.